One and the same sample provided the 6 T cell receptor beta chains below, sequenced in a study of Tregs in tolerant kidney transplant recipients. Repertoires were generated with immunoSEQ multiplex PCR, while TCRdb's copy carries only in-frame clones and drops some. The table lists 200,000 to 300,000 clones, about 80% of them singletons. The sequencing sample was made of CD4+ T cells from blood. These TCRs come from a human donor in good health.

In nucleotides, the CDR3 is TGTGCCAGCAGCTTTAGGAGCGGGAGGGCCATGGAGACCCAGTACTTC. This codes for CASSFRSGRAMETQYF. This chain links TRBV5-8 with TRBJ2-5; 10 nucleotides line up with TRBD2. The CDR3 runs to 16 residues. The V gene's germline CDR1 is SGHTS and CDR2 YDEGEE. Losses at the gene ends were 2 bases for V and 5 bases for J; bases not matched to a gene: 9.

Only one count was recorded for this clone. The rearrangement uses TRBV2 and TRBJ1-1, with 7 bases aligning to TRBD1. Losses at the gene ends were 5 bases for V and 0 bases for J; bases not matched to a gene: 3. Germline V gives CDR1 SNHLY, CDR2 FYNNEI. CDR3 length equals 14 residues. The CDR3 DNA reads as TGTGCCAGCAGTAGACAGGGTATGAACACTGAAGCTTTCTTT. Residues: CASSRQGMNTEAFF.

The chain joins TRBV18 to TRBJ2-7; possibly TRBD2 for D (6 bases). The length of the CDR3 is 16 residues. Germline values: CDR1 KGHSH, CDR2 LQKENI. Deletions cut 1 base from V and 3 bases from J, with 16 bases between. The CDR3 reads CASSPLSSAFLYEQYF. The CDR3 region has the DNA TGTGCCAGCTCACCACTGTCTAGCGCCTTCCTCTACGAGCAGTACTTC.

This chain links TRBV7-9 with TRBJ1-2; TRBD1 aligns across 7 bases. After removal of 2 bases from V and 5 bases from J, the junction contained 5 bases not matched to a gene. Germline CDR1 and CDR2: SEHNR and FQNEAQ (reference sequence). The CDR3 is made up of 14 amino acids. CDR3 sequence (DNA): TGTGCCAGCAGCTTAACACAGGGGATATATGGCTACACCTTC. It is translated as CASSLTQGIYGYTF.

This clone was picked up one time. V is TRBV12-5 and J is TRBJ2-1, with a tentative D call TRBD2 (7 bases). The CDR3 consists of 17 residues. Trimming stripped 0 bases from V and 6 bases from J, with 18 bases between. Germline V gives CDR1 LGHNT, CDR2 FRNRAP. The CDR3 loop reads CASGLVLGGRGRNEQFF. The CDR3 region has the DNA TGTGCTAGTGGTTTGGTACTGGGCGGGCGGGGGCGCAATGAGCAGTTCTTC.

CDR3 loop: CASSPTPGKQETQYF. The CDR3 coding sequence is TGTGCCAGCAGCCCCACACCAGGGAAGCAGGAGACCCAGTACTTC. The gene calls are TRBV7-7 and TRBJ2-5; weak D call: TRBD1 (5 bases). The CDR3 is 15 residues long. CDR1 is SSHAT, CDR2 FNYEAQ, per germline (reference sequence). Trimming left V 5 bases short and J 5 bases short, with 18 bases between.